The clone carrying this TCR beta chain came up a few times. Primers used in a second PCR of roughly 6 to 11 cycles were a sample-barcoded 5' primer and a J-beta primer mix. MiXCR, applied by TCRdb to the 5' RACE reads, yields one record per CDR3 protein. Found here are 850,000 to 950,000 distinct CDR3 sequences, 29% of them singletons; the top ten hold roughly 17%. Healthy Russian Caucasian donors spanned ages roughly 6 to 90 years. Each individual donor underwent a draw of about 11 milliliters of peripheral blood. Per-sample PBMC isolation yielded at least 6 million cells. Total RNA was extracted at no less than 6 micrograms per sample. This sample stems from a study of blood T cells in healthy people across ages. Germline trimming cut 0 bases from V and 1 base from J; bases unmatched to any gene: 11. The germline V gene encodes CDR1 MNHEY and CDR2 SVGEGT. This CDR3 comprises 20 residues.

Sequenced input: blood. The source of this sequence is a woman of 80 years or more in good health. This chain connects TRBV6-2 or TRBV6-3 to TRBJ2-3; TRBD2 agrees at 12 bases. The CDR3: CASSYSTLAGGTVRTDTQYF. The CDR3 region has the DNA TGTGCCAGCAGTTACTCGACTCTAGCGGGGGGGACGGTTCGCACAGATACGCAGTATTTT.